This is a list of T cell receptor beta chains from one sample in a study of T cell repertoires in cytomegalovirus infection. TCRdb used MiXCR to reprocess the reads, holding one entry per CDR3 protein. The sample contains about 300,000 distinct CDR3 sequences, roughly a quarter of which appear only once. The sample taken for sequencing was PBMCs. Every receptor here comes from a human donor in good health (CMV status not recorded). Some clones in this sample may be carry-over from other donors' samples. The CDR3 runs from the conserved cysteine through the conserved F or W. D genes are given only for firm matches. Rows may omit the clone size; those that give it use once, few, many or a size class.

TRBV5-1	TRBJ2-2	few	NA	TGCGCCAGCAGCTACGGGACGGCCCGAACCGGGGAGCTGTTTTTT	CASSYGTARTGELFF
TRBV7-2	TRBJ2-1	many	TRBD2	TGTGCCAGCAGCACTAGCGGGAGTGGATCCTACAATGAGCAGTTCTTC	CASSTSGSGSYNEQFF
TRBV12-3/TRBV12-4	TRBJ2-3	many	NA	TGTGCCAGCAGTTTAGTTCGGAAAAATACGCAGTATTTT	CASSLVRKNTQYF
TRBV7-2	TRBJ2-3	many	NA	TGTGCCAGCAGCTACCCGGGCGGATCGCAGTATTTT	CASSYPGGSQYF
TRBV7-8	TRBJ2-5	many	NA	TGTGCCAGCAGCTTAGCGGGCCAATTTCAAGAGACCCAGTACTTC	CASSLAGQFQETQYF
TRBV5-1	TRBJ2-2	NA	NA	TGCGCCAGCAGCGGTTCTACAGGGAACACCGGGGAGCTGTTTTTT	CASSGSTGNTGELFF
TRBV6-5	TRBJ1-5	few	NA	TGTGCCAGCAGTCGGGAAGGACAGCCCCAGCATTTT	CASSREGQPQHF
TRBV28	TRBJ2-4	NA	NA	TGTGCCAGCAGTTCTCGATTGACGGACATTCAGTACTTC	CASSSRLTDIQYF
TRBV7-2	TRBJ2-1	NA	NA	TGTGCCAGCAGCCAACGGCTACGGGTCTACAATGAGCAGTTCTTC	CASSQRLRVYNEQFF
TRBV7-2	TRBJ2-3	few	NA	TGTGCCAGCAGGGGGTTTTCCGCTGTTTTAAGAGATACGCAGTATTTT	CASRGFSAVLRDTQYF